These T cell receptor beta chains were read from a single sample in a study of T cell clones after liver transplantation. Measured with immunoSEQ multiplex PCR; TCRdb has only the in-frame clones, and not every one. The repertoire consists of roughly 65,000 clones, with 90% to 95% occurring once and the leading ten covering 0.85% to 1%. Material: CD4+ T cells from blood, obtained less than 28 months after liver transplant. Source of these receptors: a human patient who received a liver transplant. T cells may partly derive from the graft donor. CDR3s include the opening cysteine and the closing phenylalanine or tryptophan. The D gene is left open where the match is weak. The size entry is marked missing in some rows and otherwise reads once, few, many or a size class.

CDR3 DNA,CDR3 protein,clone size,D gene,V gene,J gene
TGTGCCAGCAGCTCAAACCGGGACAGGGCCGGCTACACCTTC,CASSSNRDRAGYTF,.,TRBD1,TRBV7-8,TRBJ1-2
TGTGCCAGCAGTTTCTCCCTAGCAGCCCTAGGAGTCGAGCAGTACTTC,CASSFSLAALGVEQYF,.,.,TRBV28,TRBJ2-7
TGTGCCGGGGGACAGGGGCAGTCCTACAATGAGCAGTTCTTC,CAGGQGQSYNEQFF,.,TRBD1,TRBV6-1,TRBJ2-1
TGTGCCAGCAGTTTATCAGGCTCCTACAATGAGCAGTTCTTC,CASSLSGSYNEQFF,.,.,TRBV27,TRBJ2-1
TGTGCCAGCAGCCTAGGACAACGACAAGAGACCCAGTACTTC,CASSLGQRQETQYF,.,.,TRBV4-2,TRBJ2-5
TGCAGCGTTTCGGTCTCTCTCTCCGGTGAGCAGTTCTTC,CSVSVSLSGEQFF,.,.,TRBV29-1,TRBJ2-1
TGTGCCAGCAGCTCCCCCCGGGACAGGGGGCAAGAAGATGGCTACACCTTC,CASSSPRDRGQEDGYTF,.,TRBD1,TRBV11-3,TRBJ1-2
TGCGCCAGCAGCCGGGACTCCTACTCCTACGAGCAGTACTTC,CASSRDSYSYEQYF,once,.,TRBV5-1,TRBJ2-7
TGCGCCAGCAGCCCCGCAGCGCAAGAGACCCAGTACTTC,CASSPAAQETQYF,.,.,TRBV5-1,TRBJ2-5
TGTGCCAGCGCTACGGGACTAGCGGGGTTCTACAATGAGCAGTTCTTC,CASATGLAGFYNEQFF,.,TRBD2,TRBV28,TRBJ2-1
TGTGCCACCAGCAGAGATGAGTTAGGAGGCGAGCAGTACTTC,CATSRDELGGEQYF,once,.,TRBV15,TRBJ2-7
TGTGCCAGCAGCCGAGCGGGAGTGGCACATGAGCAGTTCTTC,CASSRAGVAHEQFF,.,TRBD2,TRBV7-2,TRBJ2-1
TGTGCCAGCTCACAAAACAGGGGTCAGCCCCAGCATTTT,CASSQNRGQPQHF,.,TRBD1,TRBV18,TRBJ1-5
TGCGCCAGCAGCTTGGAAAGGGGTGCTGGCTACACCTTC,CASSLERGAGYTF,.,.,TRBV5-1,TRBJ1-2
TGTGCCAGCAGCTACCAAGTGGGACACAGGGGTGGCTACACCTTC,CASSYQVGHRGGYTF,.,TRBD1,TRBV6-5,TRBJ1-2
TGTGCCAGCAGGGGGACAGCCTATAGCAATCAGCCCCAGCATTTT,CASRGTAYSNQPQHF,.,TRBD1,TRBV2,TRBJ1-5
TGTGCCAGTAGTATAGGCAGCGGGGCGAACAATGAGCAGTTCTTC,CASSIGSGANNEQFF,.,TRBD2,TRBV19,TRBJ2-1
TGCGCCAGCAGCTTGGCAGGGACGGATACGCAGTATTTT,CASSLAGTDTQYF,.,.,TRBV5-1,TRBJ2-3
TGTGCCACCGGACAGACCCGCACAGATACGCAGTATTTT,CATGQTRTDTQYF,.,.,TRBV2,TRBJ2-3
TGTGCCGTAGGAGGGGGCTCGGGGTACGAGCAGTACTTC,CAVGGGSGYEQYF,.,.,TRBV10-3,TRBJ2-7
TGTGCCTGGAGTGTACTCCGCGGTGCCTACGAGCAGTACTTC,CAWSVLRGAYEQYF,.,.,TRBV30,TRBJ2-7
TGTGCCAGTAGTAAGGGGCGGGCAGATACGCAGTATTTT,CASSKGRADTQYF,.,.,TRBV19,TRBJ2-3
TGTGCCAGCAGCTTAGGTGGCAGGGGTAACGAGCAGTACTTC,CASSLGGRGNEQYF,.,.,TRBV7-9,TRBJ2-7
TGTGCCAGCAGGATAAGGGAGTATAGCAATCAGCCCCAGCATTTT,CASRIREYSNQPQHF,.,.,TRBV6-5,TRBJ1-5
TGTGCCAGCAGCTCTGACAGGGTTGGAACCGGGGAGCTGTTTTTT,CASSSDRVGTGELFF,.,TRBD1,TRBV5-4,TRBJ2-2
TGTGCCAGCAGCTTTGGAGATACGCAGTATTTT,CASSFGDTQYF,.,.,TRBV11-3,TRBJ2-3
TGCGCCAGCAGCTTGGCCGAGGGCGTCGAAGCTTTCTTT,CASSLAEGVEAFF,.,.,TRBV5-1,TRBJ1-1
TGTGCCTGGAGGGCGGGGCGCTACGAGCAGTACTTC,CAWRAGRYEQYF,.,.,TRBV30,TRBJ2-7
TGTGCCAGCAGCTTGGGGCCCGCTAGCAACAATGAGCAGTTCTTC,CASSLGPASNNEQFF,once,.,TRBV5-5,TRBJ2-1
TGTGCCAGCAGCCCTATCAGCAATCAGCCCCAGCATTTT,CASSPISNQPQHF,.,.,TRBV6-1,TRBJ1-5
TGTGCCAGCAGCTTAACCAGGGGTAGTGAAGCTTTCTTT,CASSLTRGSEAFF,.,.,TRBV7-3,TRBJ1-1
TGTGCCAGCGGGACTGCGAGAAATGAGCAGTTCTTC,CASGTARNEQFF,.,.,TRBV11-3,TRBJ2-1
TGCGCCAGCAGCCAAGAGCTTTCGACTAGCGGGAGGCCCTACGAGCAGTACTTC,CASSQELSTSGRPYEQYF,.,TRBD2,TRBV4-3,TRBJ2-7
TGTGCCAGCAGATCAGCGCGCGAGGAGCAGTACTTC,CASRSAREEQYF,.,.,TRBV6-1,TRBJ2-7
TGTGCCTGGACAAGGGATCGCACAGATACGCAGTATTTT,CAWTRDRTDTQYF,.,.,TRBV30,TRBJ2-3
TGCGCCAGCCGAATCAGACCTCCAGGGGGCGTAGGCACTGAAGCTTTCTTT,CASRIRPPGGVGTEAFF,few,TRBD1,TRBV5-1,TRBJ1-1
TGTGCCAGCAGCTTAGGTATCTACGAGCAGTACTTC,CASSLGIYEQYF,.,.,TRBV5-5,TRBJ2-7
TGCGCCAGCAGCACGACTAGCGGGAGGAACACCGGGGAGCTGTTTTTT,CASSTTSGRNTGELFF,once,TRBD2,TRBV5-1,TRBJ2-2
TGTGCCAGCAGCTGGGGGAATCAGCCCCAGCATTTT,CASSWGNQPQHF,few,.,TRBV7-9,TRBJ1-5
TGTGCTAGCAGCCCCATTGGGGAGGGCTTAAATGAGCAGTTCTTC,CASSPIGEGLNEQFF,.,TRBD2,TRBV7-7,TRBJ2-1
TGCGCCAGCAGACCACAGGGGGCAGGTTACAATGAGCAGTTCTTC,CASRPQGAGYNEQFF,.,TRBD1,TRBV5-1,TRBJ2-1
TGTGCCAGCGGCACCGGGAGTCCAGGAAACACCATATATTTT,CASGTGSPGNTIYF,.,.,TRBV10-3,TRBJ1-3